One and the same sample provided the 18 T cell receptor beta chains below, sequenced in a study of monozygotic twins with inflammatory bowel disease. Each CDR3 protein gets one entry in TCRdb, which reprocessed the 5' RACE reads and gives no DNA. This sample contains roughly 200,000 distinct CDR3 sequences. Sequencing was done on a sample of blood. These receptors all stem from a human donor with ulcerative colitis or Crohn's disease, or a healthy co-twin of an affected twin (not recorded which).

CDR3 protein: CASSANSGFGYTF. J is TRBJ1-2 and V is TRBV7-2; the TCRdb D gene call, TRBD1, has no DNA to confirm it. The germline V gene has CDR1 SGHTA and CDR2 FQGNSA. The CDR3 spans 13 residues.

The chain joins TRBV1 to TRBJ2-3. TRBV1 is assigned pseudogene status. The CDR3 length is 13 residues. CDR3 protein: CTSQGPLTDTQYF.

The chain has TRBV29-1 and TRBJ1-1; the TRBD1 assignment by TCRdb is unverifiable without DNA. This CDR3 is 13 amino acids long. Germline V CDR1 and CDR2: SQVTM, ANQGSEA. The CDR3 protein is CSGRRQLNTEAFF.

The chain joins TRBV29-1 to TRBJ1-1. The CDR3 totals 12 residues. Germline CDR1 reads SQVTM; CDR2 reads ANQGSEA. The CDR3 protein is CSVGIQNTEAFF.

The genes are TRBV20-1 and TRBJ2-1. Germline V CDR1 and CDR2: DFQATT, SNEGSKA (reference sequence). This CDR3 is 13 amino acids long. The CDR3 spells CSASFSSYNEQFF.

V gene TRBV6-1 combines with J gene TRBJ2-1. The CDR3 is 15 amino acids. Per the germline V gene, CDR1 is MNHNS and CDR2 is SASEGT. The CDR3 loop is CASSQHLSPYNEQFF.

The V and J genes are TRBV6-5 and TRBJ2-7; TCRdb indicates TRBD1, and absent DNA this call remains unverified. The germline V gene encodes CDR1 MNHEY and CDR2 SVGAGI. This CDR3 spans 14 amino acids. The CDR3 here is CASSYRDRGYEQYF.

This sequence joins TRBV5-1 and TRBJ1-4. CDR3 length: 14 residues. Germline values: CDR1 SGHRS, CDR2 YFSETQ. The CDR3 loop reads CASSLGGKDEKLFF.

The chain uses TRBV5-1 and TRBJ2-7; TCRdb gives TRBD1 as the D gene, but with no DNA this cannot be confirmed. The CDR3 runs 11 residues. Germline V lookup: CDR1 SGHRS, CDR2 YFSETQ. The CDR3 sequence is CASSQGVEQYF.

This chain uses TRBV6-1 with TRBJ1-1; no DNA is available, so the TRBD1 call from TCRdb remains unchecked. There are 15 residues in the CDR3. Germline V gene lookup returns CDR1 MNHNS and CDR2 SASEGT. The CDR3 sequence is CASSNEKGGNTEAFF.

This chain joins TRBV7-4 and TRBJ2-7; the D gene TCRdb calls, TRBD1, cannot be checked with no DNA. Germline V CDR1 and CDR2: SGHVT, SQSDAQ. The CDR3 totals 12 residues. CDR3 sequence reads: CASSSHRDRQYF.

J is TRBJ1-2 and V is TRBV2. This CDR3 contains 11 residues. Per the germline V gene, CDR1 is SNHLY and CDR2 is FYNNEI. This CDR3 reads CASEANYGYTF.

J is TRBJ2-7 and V is TRBV20-1; TCRdb gives TRBD1 as the D gene, but with no DNA this cannot be confirmed. The CDR3 spans 14 residues. Per the germline V gene, CDR1 is DFQATT and CDR2 is SNEGSKA (reference sequence). CDR3 residues: CSACGGQGGLEQYF.

The rearrangement joins TRBV11-1 to TRBJ2-5; TCRdb selects TRBD2, and the lack of DNA leaves this call unchecked. The CDR3 has 18 amino acids. Germline loops: CDR1 SGHAT, CDR2 FQDESV (reference sequence). The CDR3 is CASSWGTSGRRSKETQYF.

This chain uses TRBV2 with TRBJ2-7; no DNA is available, so the TRBD1 call from TCRdb remains unchecked. The CDR3 runs to 15 residues. The germline V gene has CDR1 SNHLY and CDR2 FYNNEI. This chain's CDR3 is CASSERLRGGGEQYF.

V is TRBV20-1 and J is TRBJ2-1; TCRdb selects TRBD2, and the lack of DNA leaves this call unchecked. Germline CDR1 DFQATT, CDR2 SNEGSKA (reference sequence). This CDR3 is built from 14 residues. This CDR3 reads CSAPLAGGRYEQFF.

The V and J genes are TRBV18 and TRBJ2-6. Germline V lookup: CDR1 KGHSH, CDR2 LQKENI. CDR3 length equals 16 residues. The CDR3: CASSPPGGAGANVLTF.

The V and J genes are TRBV7-9 and TRBJ2-7; TCRdb calls TRBD1, which cannot be checked without DNA. This CDR3 spans 12 amino acids. Germline CDR1 reads SEHNR; CDR2 reads FQNEAQ (reference sequence). The chain's CDR3 is CASSDNAYEQYF.